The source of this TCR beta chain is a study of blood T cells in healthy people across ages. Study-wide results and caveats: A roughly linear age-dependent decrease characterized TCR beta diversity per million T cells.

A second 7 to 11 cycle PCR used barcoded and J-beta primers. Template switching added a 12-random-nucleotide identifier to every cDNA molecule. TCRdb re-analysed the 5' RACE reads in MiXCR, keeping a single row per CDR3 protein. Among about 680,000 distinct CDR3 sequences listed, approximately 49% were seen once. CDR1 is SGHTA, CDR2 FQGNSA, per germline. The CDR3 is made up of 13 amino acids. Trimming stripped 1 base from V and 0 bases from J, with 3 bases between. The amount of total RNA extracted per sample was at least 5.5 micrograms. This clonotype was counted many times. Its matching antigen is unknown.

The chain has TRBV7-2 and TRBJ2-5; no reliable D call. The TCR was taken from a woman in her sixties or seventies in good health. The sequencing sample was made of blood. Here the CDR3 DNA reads TGTGCCAGCAGCTTAGTCCACCAAGAGACCCAGTACTTC. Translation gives CASSLVHQETQYF.